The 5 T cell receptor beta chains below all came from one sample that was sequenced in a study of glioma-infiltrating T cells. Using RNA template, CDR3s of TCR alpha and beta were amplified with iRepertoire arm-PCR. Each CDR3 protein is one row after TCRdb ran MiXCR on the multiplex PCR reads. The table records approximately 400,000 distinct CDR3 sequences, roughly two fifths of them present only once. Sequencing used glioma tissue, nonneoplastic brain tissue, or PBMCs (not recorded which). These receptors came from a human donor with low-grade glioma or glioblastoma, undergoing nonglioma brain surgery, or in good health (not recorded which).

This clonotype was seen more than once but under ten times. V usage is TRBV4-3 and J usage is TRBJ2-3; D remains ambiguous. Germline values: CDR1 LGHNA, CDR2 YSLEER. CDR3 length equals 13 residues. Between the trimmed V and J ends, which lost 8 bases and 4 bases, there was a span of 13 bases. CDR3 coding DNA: TGCGCCAGCCGAAGCCGTGGGTCAGATACGCAGTATTTT. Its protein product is CASRSRGSDTQYF.

The CDR3 nucleotides are TGCAGCGGAGGACGGATCCAAGAGACCCAGTACTTC. Translation gives CSGGRIQETQYF. The genes are TRBV29-1 and TRBJ2-5; D is uncertain. This CDR3 is built from 12 residues. V was clipped by 7 bases and J by 1 base, with 10 bases between them. Germline V gene sequence: CDR1 SQVTM, CDR2 ANQGSEA.

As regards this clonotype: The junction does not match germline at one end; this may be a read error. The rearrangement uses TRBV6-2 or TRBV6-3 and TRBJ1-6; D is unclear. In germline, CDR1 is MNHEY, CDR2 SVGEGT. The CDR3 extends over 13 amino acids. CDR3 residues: CASIYVSRTPLHF. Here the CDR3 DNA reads TGTGCCAGCATTTACGTCAGTAGGACACCCCTCCACTTT.

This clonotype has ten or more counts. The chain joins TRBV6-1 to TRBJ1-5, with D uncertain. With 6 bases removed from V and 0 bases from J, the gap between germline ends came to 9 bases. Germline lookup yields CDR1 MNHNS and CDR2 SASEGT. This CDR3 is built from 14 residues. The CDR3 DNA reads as TGTGCCAGCAGGGGCCCGAGTAGCAATCAGCCCCAGCATTTT. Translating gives CASRGPSSNQPQHF.

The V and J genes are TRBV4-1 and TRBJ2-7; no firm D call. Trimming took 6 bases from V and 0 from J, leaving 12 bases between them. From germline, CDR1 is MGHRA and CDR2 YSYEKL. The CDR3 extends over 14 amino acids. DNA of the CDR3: TGCGCCAGCAGTAGTGCCGCCAGCTCCTACGAGCAGTACTTC. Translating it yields CASSSAASSYEQYF.